What follows describes a single TCR beta chain. The antigen it binds to is not known. No base qualities exist here, and no much larger clone lies one base off it. The sample is drawn from a study of T-cell reconstitution after alpha-beta-depleted transplantation in children (dated by TCRdb to about 2016). Study-wide context: The study quantitatively tracked T-cell immune reconstitution after TCRalphabeta/CD19-depleted allogeneic hematopoietic cell transplantation in children using TCR repertoire profiling. The paper's findings and limits, for the study overall: About two months after transplant, the apparently early recovery of alphabetaT-cell counts reportedly depended on just several hundred clones that had expanded rapidly and came from non-depleted graft cells. In some patients, the high TCRbeta diversity seen at day 60 was put down to recipient T cells and intrathymic progenitors that had survived conditioning. The frequencies of hyperexpanded clones fell over the following months, and after one year, T-cell counts and TCRbeta diversity were mostly attributed to newly produced T cells.

This specimen's treatment or condition label, interpreted: allogeneic hematopoietic cell transplantation with graft depleted of TCRalphabeta T cells and CD19 B cells. The transplant recipients were children given TCRalphabeta/CD19-depleted allogeneic hematopoietic cell grafts. The library was produced with PCR. Data came from an Illumina HiSeq 2500. To normalize quantification of the TCRbeta repertoire, the TCR libraries were built with molecular barcoding that relied on unique molecular identifiers. The public reads were quality trimmed at Q25 with fastp and then assembled into clones with MiXCR by TCRdb, keeping productive beta chains. Every distinct CDR3 protein forms one entry, paired with its most common genes and DNA. Across this sample there are just under 350,000 distinct CDR3 sequences, with under 20% seen only once. Roughly two fifths of the sample lies in the top ten. The TCR comes from a male patient between 2 and 10 years old who had a stem cell transplant for acute lymphoblastic leukemia, so the T cells may come from the graft donor. The sequenced sample was PBMCs, mostly from graft donor cells, obtained 360 days after TCRalphabeta/CD19-depleted stem cell transplant.

The bases are TGTGCCAGCAGGCAGGGCCTGACCAATGAGCAGTTCTTC. It encodes CASRQGLTNEQFF. The chain is encoded by TRBV28 joined to TRBJ2-1; the D gene is perhaps TRBD1, on 5 matching bases. CDR3 length: 13 amino acids, cysteine to phenylalanine. Only CDR3 DNA remains: 39 bases, in frame from the first base. Via the germline V gene, CDR1 is MDHEN and CDR2 SYDVKM. V drops 6 bases and J drops 6 bases, leaving 12 bases in between.